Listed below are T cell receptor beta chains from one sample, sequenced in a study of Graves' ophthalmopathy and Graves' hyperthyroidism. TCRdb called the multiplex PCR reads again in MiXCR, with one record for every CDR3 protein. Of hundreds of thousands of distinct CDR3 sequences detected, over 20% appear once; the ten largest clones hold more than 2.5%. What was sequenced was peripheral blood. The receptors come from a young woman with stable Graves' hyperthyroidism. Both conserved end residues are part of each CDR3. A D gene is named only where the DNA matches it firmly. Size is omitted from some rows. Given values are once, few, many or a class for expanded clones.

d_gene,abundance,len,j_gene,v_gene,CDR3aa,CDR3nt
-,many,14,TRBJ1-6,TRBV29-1,CSLVGGKSFVPLHF,TGCAGTCTTGTGGGGGGGAAGAGTTTTGTACCCCTCCACTTT
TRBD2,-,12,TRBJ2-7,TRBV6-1,CASRTSGNEQYF,TGTGCCAGCAGGACTAGCGGGAACGAGCAGTACTTC
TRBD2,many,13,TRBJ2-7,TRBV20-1,CSAVIAGTDEQYF,TGCAGTGCCGTGATAGCGGGAACCGACGAGCAGTACTTC
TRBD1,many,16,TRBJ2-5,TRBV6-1,CASSDYLGQLEETQYF,TGTGCCAGCAGTGATTATTTGGGACAGTTAGAAGAGACCCAGTACTTC
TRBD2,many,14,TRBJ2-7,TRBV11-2,CASSRSGVDYEQYF,TGTGCCAGCAGCAGAAGCGGGGTAGACTACGAGCAGTACTTC
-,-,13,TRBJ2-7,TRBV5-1,CASSFDSTYEQYF,TGCGCCAGCAGCTTTGACAGCACCTACGAGCAGTACTTC
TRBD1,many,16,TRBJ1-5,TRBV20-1,CSAPNTGQGSNQPQHF,TGCAGTGCTCCTAACACCGGACAGGGGAGCAATCAGCCCCAGCATTTT
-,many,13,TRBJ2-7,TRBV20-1,CSADGTDSYEQYF,TGCAGTGCCGACGGGACGGATTCCTACGAGCAGTACTTC
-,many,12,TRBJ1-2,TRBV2,CASKEENYGYTF,TGTGCCAGCAAGGAGGAGAACTATGGCTACACCTTC
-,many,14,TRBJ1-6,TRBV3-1,CASSQEGPPDPLHF,TGTGCCAGCAGCCAAGAAGGGCCTCCTGACCCCCTCCACTTT
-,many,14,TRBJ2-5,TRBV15,CATSRQTGGETQYF,TGTGCCACCAGCAGACAAACTGGGGGGGAGACCCAGTACTTC
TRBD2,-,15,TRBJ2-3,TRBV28,CAIRGTSGGGDTQYF,TGTGCCATCCGCGGGACTAGCGGGGGTGGAGATACGCAGTATTTT
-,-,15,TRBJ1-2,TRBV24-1,CATSGKQGAFYGYTF,TGTGCCACCAGTGGCAAACAGGGCGCGTTCTATGGCTACACCTTC
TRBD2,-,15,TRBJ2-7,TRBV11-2,CASSFGLAFSYEQYF,TGTGCCAGCAGCTTCGGACTAGCTTTCTCCTACGAGCAGTACTTC
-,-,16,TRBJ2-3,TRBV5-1,CASSLDRSGPTDTQYF,TGCGCCAGCAGCTTGGATCGGAGCGGACCCACAGATACGCAGTATTTT
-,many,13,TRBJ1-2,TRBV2,CASSWRLSDGYTF,TGTGCCAGCAGTTGGAGGTTGAGCGATGGCTACACCTTC
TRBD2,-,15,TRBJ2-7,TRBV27,CASSGTSAHDREQYF,TGTGCCAGCAGTGGGACTAGCGCTCACGACCGCGAGCAGTACTTC
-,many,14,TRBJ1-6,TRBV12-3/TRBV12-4,CASCESSYNSPLHF,TGTGCCAGCTGCGAGAGCTCCTATAATTCACCCCTCCACTTT
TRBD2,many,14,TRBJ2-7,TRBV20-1,CSATTSGRAYEQYF,TGCAGTGCTACTACTAGCGGGAGGGCCTACGAGCAGTACTTC
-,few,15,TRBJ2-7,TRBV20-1,CSARDLKGDSYEQYF,TGCAGTGCTAGAGATCTTAAGGGGGACTCCTACGAGCAGTACTTC
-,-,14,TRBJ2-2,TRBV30,CAWNMAGSTGELFF,TGTGCCTGGAATATGGCTGGCTCCACCGGGGAGCTGTTTTTT
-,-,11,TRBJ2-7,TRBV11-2,CASSFGAAQYF,TGTGCCAGCAGCTTTGGGGCAGCACAGTACTTC
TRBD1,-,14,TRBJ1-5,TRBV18,CASSRDRAVQPQHF,TGTGCCAGCTCACGAGACAGGGCAGTACAGCCCCAGCATTTT
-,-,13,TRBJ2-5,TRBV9,CASSGGHKKTQYF,TGTGCCAGCAGCGGCGGACATAAGAAGACCCAGTACTTC
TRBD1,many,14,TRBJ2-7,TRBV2,CASSAGTGRYEQYF,TGTGCCAGCAGTGCCGGGACAGGGCGTTACGAGCAGTACTTC
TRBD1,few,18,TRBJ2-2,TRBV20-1,CSARVFGTGVANTGELFF,TGCAGTGCTAGAGTTTTCGGGACAGGGGTCGCGAACACCGGGGAGCTGTTTTTT
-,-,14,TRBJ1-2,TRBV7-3,CASSAARGTTGYTF,TGTGCCAGCAGCGCCGCGAGGGGAACAACTGGCTACACCTTC
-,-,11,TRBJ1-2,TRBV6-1,CASSGGWGYTF,TGTGCCAGCAGCGGGGGATGGGGCTACACCTTC
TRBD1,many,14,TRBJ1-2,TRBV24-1,CATSDPGQGDGYTF,TGTGCCACCAGTGACCCAGGACAGGGCGATGGCTACACCTTC
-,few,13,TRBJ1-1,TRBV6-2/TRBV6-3,CASSYSGGLEAFF,TGTGCCAGCAGTTACTCGGGAGGGTTAGAAGCTTTCTTT
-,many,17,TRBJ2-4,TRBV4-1,CASSQADPGLAKNIQYF,TGCGCCAGCAGCCAAGCGGACCCAGGGCTAGCCAAAAACATTCAGTACTTC
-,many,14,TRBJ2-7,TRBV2,CASSSGRSSYEQYF,TGTGCCAGCAGTTCGGGACGGAGCTCCTACGAGCAGTACTTC
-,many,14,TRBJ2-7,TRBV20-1,CSAGSYTDSYEQYF,TGCAGTGCGGGATCATACACCGACTCCTACGAGCAGTACTTC
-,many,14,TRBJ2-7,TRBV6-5,CASSYSAGNYEQYF,TGTGCCAGCAGTTACTCGGCGGGGAACTACGAGCAGTACTTC
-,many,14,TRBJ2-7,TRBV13,CASSLARVEREQYF,TGTGCCAGCAGCTTAGCCCGGGTTGAGCGCGAGCAGTACTTC
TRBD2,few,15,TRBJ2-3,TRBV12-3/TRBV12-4,CASSFGLAGGDTQYF,TGTGCCAGCAGTTTTGGTCTAGCGGGAGGAGATACGCAGTATTTT
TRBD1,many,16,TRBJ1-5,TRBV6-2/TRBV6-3,CASSQGTAWVDQPQHF,TGTGCCAGCAGTCAAGGGACAGCGTGGGTAGATCAGCCCCAGCATTTT
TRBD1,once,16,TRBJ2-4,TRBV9,CASSGVTGSGKNIQYF,TGTGCCAGCAGCGGAGTGACAGGGTCTGGAAAAAACATTCAGTACTTC
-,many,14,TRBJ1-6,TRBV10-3,CAISLDTLGAPLHF,TGTGCCATCAGTCTGGACACCCTTGGGGCTCCCCTCCACTTT
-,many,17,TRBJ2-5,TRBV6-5,CASIQATGRDRASTQYF,TGTGCCAGCATCCAGGCGACAGGGAGGGATCGTGCTTCGACCCAGTACTTC
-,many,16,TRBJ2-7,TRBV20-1,CSARDLRRQGVYEQYF,TGCAGTGCTAGAGATTTGCGTCGGCAGGGAGTATACGAGCAGTACTTC